This TCR beta chain was recovered during a study of blood T cell repertoires in COVID-19. The protocol was immunoSEQ multiplex PCR, while the TCRdb copy is restricted to in-frame clones and leaves out a portion. The table includes approximately 300,000 clones, just under 90% detected once. CDR1 is LGHDT, CDR2 YNNKEL, per germline (reference sequence). The CDR3 contains 15 residues. Trimming removed 2 bases from V and 3 bases from J, with 13 bases in between. The J gene is TRBJ2-5, the V gene TRBV3-1 (or the pseudogene TRBV3-2); possibly TRBD2 for D (6 bases). The receptor comes from a woman younger than 45 with COVID-19, enrolled during active disease. Specimen: peripheral blood. CDR3 coding DNA: TGTGCCAGCAGCCAAAGTCAGGACTATAAAGAGACCCAGTACTTC. Protein sequence: CASSQSQDYKETQYF.